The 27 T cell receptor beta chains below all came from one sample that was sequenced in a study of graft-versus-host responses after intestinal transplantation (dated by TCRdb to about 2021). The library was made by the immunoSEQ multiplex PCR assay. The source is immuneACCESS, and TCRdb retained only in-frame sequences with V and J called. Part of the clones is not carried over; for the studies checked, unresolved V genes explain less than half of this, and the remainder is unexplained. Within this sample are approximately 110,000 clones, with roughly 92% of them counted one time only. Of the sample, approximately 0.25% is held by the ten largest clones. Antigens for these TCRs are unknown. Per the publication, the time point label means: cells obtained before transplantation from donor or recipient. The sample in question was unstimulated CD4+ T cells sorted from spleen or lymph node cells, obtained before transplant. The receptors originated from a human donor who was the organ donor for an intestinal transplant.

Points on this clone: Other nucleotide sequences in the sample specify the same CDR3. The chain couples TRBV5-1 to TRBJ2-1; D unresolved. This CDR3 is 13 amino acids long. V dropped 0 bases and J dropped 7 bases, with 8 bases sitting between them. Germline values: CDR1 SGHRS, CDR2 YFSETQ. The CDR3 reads CASSLGQVNEQFF. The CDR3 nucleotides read TGCGCCAGCAGCTTGGGGCAGGTTAATGAGCAGTTCTTC.

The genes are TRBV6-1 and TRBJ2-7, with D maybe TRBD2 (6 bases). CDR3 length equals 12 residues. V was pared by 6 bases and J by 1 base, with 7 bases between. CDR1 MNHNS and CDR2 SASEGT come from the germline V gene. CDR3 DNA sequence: TGTGCCAGCAGCGGGAGATCCTACGAGCAGTACTTC. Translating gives CASSGRSYEQYF.

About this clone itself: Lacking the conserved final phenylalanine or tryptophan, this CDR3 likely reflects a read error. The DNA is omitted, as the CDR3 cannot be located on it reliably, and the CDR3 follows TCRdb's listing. The CDR3 loop reads CARPCGAL. V usage is TRBV6-4 and J usage is TRBJ1-1. The CDR3 is 8 amino acids long, termini counted. CDR1 is MRHNA and CDR2 is SNTAGT in the germline V gene.

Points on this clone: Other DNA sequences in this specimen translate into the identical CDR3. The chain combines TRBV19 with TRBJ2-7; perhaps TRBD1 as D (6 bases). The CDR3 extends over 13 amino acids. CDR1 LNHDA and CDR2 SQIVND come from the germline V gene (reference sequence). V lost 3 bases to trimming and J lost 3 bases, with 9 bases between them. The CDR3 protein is CASSIGTNYEQYF. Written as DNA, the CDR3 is TGTGCCAGTAGTATTGGGACAAACTACGAGCAGTACTTC.

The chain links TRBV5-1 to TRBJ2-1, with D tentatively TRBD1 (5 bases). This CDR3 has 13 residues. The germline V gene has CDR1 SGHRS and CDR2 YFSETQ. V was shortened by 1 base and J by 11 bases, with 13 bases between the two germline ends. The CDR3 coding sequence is TGCGCCAGCAGCTTGTGGCTTAGGGGCAAGCAGTTCTTC. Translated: CASSLWLRGKQFF.

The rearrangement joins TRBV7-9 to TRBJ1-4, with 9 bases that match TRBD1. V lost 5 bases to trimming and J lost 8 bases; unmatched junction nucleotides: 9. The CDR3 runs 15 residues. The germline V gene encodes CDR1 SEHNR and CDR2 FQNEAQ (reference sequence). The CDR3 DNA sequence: TGTGCCAGCAGCCCCTCGGGACAGGGTGGAGAAAAACTGTTTTTT. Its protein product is CASSPSGQGGEKLFF.

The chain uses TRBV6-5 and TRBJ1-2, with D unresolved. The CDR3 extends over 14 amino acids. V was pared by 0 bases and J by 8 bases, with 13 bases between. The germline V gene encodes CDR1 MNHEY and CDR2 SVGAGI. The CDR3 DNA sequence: TGTGCCAGCAGTTACTCCCAACAGTCTCGAGGCTACACCTTC. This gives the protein CASSYSQQSRGYTF.

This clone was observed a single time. The CDR3, as DNA: TGTGCCAGCAGTTCCGACAGGGTGGAACGCTACACCTTC. Translation gives CASSSDRVERYTF. This rearrangement joins TRBV28 to TRBJ1-2, with 7 bases identical to TRBD1. CDR1 MDHEN and CDR2 SYDVKM come from the germline V gene. V lost 4 bases, J lost 9 bases, and 8 bases stayed unmatched. The CDR3 spans 13 residues.

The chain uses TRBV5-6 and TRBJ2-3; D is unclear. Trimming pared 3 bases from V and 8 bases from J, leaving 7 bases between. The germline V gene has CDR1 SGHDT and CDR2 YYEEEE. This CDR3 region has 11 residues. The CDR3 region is CASSSWGTQYF. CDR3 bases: TGTGCCAGCAGCTCCTGGGGTACGCAGTATTTT.

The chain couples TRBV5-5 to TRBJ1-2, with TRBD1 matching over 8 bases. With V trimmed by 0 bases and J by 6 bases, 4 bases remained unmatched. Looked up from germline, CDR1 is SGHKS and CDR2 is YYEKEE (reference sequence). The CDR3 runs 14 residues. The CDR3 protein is CASSLVTGANGYTF. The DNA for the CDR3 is TGTGCCAGCAGCTTGGTGACAGGGGCTAATGGCTACACCTTC.

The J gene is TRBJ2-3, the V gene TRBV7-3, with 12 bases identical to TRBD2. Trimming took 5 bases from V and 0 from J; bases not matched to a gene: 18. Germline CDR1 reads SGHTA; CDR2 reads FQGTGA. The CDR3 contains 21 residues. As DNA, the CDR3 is TGTGCCAGCAGCCTGAGCTTGACTAGCGGGAGCCCGGAGGGAAGCACAGATACGCAGTATTTT. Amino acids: CASSLSLTSGSPEGSTDTQYF.

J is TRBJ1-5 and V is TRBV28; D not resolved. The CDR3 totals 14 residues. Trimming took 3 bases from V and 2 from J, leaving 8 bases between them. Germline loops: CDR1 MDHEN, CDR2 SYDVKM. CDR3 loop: CASSLVRGNQPQHF. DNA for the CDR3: TGTGCCAGCAGTTTGGTTAGAGGCAATCAGCCCCAGCATTTT.

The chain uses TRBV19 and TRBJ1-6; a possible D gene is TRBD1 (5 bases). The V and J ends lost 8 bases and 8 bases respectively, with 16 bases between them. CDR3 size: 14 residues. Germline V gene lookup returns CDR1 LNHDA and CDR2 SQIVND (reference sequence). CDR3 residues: CASGSGARDSPLHF. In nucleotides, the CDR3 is TGTGCCAGTGGGAGTGGGGCAAGAGATTCACCCCTCCACTTT.

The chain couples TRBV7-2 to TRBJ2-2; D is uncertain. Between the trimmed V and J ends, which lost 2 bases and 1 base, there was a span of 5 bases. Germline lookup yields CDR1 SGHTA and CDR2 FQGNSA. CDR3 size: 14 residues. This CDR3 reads CASSLYRNTGELFF. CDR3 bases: TGTGCCAGCAGCTTATACAGGAACACCGGGGAGCTGTTTTTT.

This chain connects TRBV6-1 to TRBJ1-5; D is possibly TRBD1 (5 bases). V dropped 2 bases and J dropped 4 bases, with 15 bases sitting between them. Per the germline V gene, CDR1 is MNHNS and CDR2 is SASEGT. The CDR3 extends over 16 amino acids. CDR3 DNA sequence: TGTGCCAGCAGTGAATACGCAGGGTCCCTTAATCAGCCCCAGCATTTT. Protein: CASSEYAGSLNQPQHF.

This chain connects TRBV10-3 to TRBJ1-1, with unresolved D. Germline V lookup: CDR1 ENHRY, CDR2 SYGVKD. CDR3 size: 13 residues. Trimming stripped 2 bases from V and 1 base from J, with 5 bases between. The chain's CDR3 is CAISERQNTEAFF. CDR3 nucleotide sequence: TGTGCCATCAGTGAGCGGCAGAACACTGAAGCTTTCTTT.

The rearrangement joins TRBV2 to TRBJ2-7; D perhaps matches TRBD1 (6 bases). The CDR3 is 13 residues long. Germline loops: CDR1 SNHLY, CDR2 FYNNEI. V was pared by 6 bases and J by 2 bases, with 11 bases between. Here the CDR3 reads CASSGDTTYEQYF. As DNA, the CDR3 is TGTGCCAGCAGCGGGGACACAACCTACGAGCAGTACTTC.

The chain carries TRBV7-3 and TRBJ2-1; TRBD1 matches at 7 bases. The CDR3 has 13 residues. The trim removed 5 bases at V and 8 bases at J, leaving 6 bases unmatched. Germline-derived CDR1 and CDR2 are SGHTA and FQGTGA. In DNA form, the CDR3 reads TGTGCCAGCAGCCCACAGGGGCGGGATGAGCAGTTCTTC. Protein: CASSPQGRDEQFF.

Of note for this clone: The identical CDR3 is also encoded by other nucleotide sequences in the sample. For the CDR3, the DNA is TGCAGTGCTACAGGGGGTTATGGCTACACCTTC. It translates to CSATGGYGYTF. This chain connects TRBV20-1 to TRBJ1-2; 7 bases map to TRBD1. This CDR3 spans 11 amino acids. The V gene end was trimmed by 4 bases and the J gene end by 5 bases; junction bases not matched to a gene: 1. Germline values: CDR1 DFQATT, CDR2 SNEGSKA (reference sequence).

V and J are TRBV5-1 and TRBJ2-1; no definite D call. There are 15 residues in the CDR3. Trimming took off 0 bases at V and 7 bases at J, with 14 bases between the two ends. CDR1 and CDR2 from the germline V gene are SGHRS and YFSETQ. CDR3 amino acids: CASSLAVGSRNEQFF. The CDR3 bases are TGCGCCAGCAGCTTGGCCGTGGGGTCTAGGAATGAGCAGTTCTTC.

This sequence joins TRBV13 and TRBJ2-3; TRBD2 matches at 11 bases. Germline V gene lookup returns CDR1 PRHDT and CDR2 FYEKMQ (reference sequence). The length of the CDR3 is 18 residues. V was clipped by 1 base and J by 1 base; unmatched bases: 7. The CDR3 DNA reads TGTGCCAGCAGCTTAGCCCTTGTAGCGGGAGGGGGCACAGATACGCAGTATTTT. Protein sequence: CASSLALVAGGGTDTQYF. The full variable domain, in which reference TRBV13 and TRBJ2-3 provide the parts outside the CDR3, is AAGVIQSPRHLIKEKRETATLKCYPIPRHDTVYWYQQGPGQDPQFLISFYEKMQSDKGSIPDRFSAQQFSDYHSELNMSSLELGDSALYFCASSLALVAGGGTDTQYFGPGTRLTVL.

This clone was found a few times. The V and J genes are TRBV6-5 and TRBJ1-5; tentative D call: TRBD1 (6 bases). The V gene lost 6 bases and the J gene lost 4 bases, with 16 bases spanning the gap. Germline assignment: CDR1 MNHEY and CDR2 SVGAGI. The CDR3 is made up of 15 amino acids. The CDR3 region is CASRRGGLGNQPQHF. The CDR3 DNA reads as TGTGCCAGCAGACGAGGGGGGTTGGGTAATCAGCCCCAGCATTTT.

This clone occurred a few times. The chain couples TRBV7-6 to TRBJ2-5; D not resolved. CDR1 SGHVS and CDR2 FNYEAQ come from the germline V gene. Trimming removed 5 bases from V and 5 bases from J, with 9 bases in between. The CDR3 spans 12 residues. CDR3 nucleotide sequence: TGTGCCAGCAGCCCCCCGGGTGAGACCCAGTACTTC. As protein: CASSPPGETQYF.

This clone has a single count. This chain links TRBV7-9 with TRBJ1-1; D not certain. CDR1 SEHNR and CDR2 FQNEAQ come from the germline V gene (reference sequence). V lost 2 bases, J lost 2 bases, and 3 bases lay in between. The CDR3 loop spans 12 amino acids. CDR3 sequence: CASSLTNTEAFF. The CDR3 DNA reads TGTGCCAGCAGCTTAACCAACACTGAAGCTTTCTTT.

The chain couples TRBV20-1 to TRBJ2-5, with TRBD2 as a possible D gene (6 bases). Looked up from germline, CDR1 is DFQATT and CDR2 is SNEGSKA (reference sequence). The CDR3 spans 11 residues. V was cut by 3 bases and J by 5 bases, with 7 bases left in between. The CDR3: CSASGSETQYF. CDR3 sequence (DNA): TGCAGTGCTAGCGGGAGCGAGACCCAGTACTTC.

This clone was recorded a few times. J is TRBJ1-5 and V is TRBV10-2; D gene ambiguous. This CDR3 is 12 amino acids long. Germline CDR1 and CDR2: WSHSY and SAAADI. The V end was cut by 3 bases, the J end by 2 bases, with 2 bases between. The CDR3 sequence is CASSEGNQPQHF. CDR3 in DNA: TGCGCCAGCAGTGAAGGCAATCAGCCCCAGCATTTT.

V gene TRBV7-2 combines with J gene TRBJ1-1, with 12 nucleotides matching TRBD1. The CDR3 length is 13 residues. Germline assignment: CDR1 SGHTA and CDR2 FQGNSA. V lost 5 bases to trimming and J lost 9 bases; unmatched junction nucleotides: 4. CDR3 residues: CASSTRDRGQAFF. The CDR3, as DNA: TGTGCCAGCAGCACCAGGGACAGGGGGCAAGCTTTCTTT.